This T cell receptor (beta chain) was recovered during a study of blood T cells in healthy people across ages. PCR was performed a second time for 7 to 11 cycles using a sample-barcoded 5' primer and a J-beta primer mix. Via MiXCR, TCRdb re-called the 5' RACE reads, giving one row per CDR3 protein. The table records over 950,000 distinct CDR3 sequences, around 54% of them present only once. The CDR3 length is 16 residues. The J segment lost 4 bases and the V segment lost 4 bases, leaving 13 bases of the junction unmatched. Germline lookup yields CDR1 SGHRS and CDR2 YFSETQ. This clonotype was seen a handful of times. Its target is not known. Notes on the study in general: Possibly, changes in expanded clonotypes were confounded because donor CMV status was unknown.

V is TRBV5-1 and J is TRBJ2-7; 8 positions agree with TRBD1. The clonotype comes from a woman aged 55-75 years in good health. Sequenced material: blood. The CDR3 nucleotides read TGCGCCAGCAGCCCGCTAACCGGGACAGGACATTACGAGCAGTACTTC. Translating gives CASSPLTGTGHYEQYF.